The T cell receptor beta chain under discussion was sequenced for a study of cytomegalovirus exposure and HLA in healthy donors. Germline lookup yields CDR1 LGHNA and CDR2 YNFKEQ. The CDR3 runs 17 residues. Primers included in the PCR were 60 Vbeta and 13 Jbeta primers. The method was immunoSEQ multiplex PCR; TCRdb's version includes in-frame clones alone and lacks a portion of them. The data hold about 140,000 clones, with approximately 78% observed a single time. In the case of this clone: One end of the junction fails to match germline, which may point to a read error.

The chain links TRBV4-2 to TRBJ1-3; TRBD1 might be the D (5 bases). Input material: PBMCs. This sequence originates from a woman aged 50 to 60 in good health and CMV-seropositive. The chain's CDR3 is CASSQDLVQGSGNIIYF. The CDR3 coding sequence is TGTGCCAGCAGCCAAGATCTAGTGCAGGGCTCTGGAAACATCATATATTTT.